This T cell receptor beta chain is drawn from a study of T-cell memory formation after mild COVID-19. Study details: TCR clusters were mostly donor specific.

V dropped 4 bases and J dropped 0 bases, with 5 bases sitting between them. The length of the CDR3 is 13 residues. The germline CDR1 and CDR2 sequences are LNHNV and YYDKDF (reference sequence). Study conclusions and caveats: CD4/CD8 balance characterized clones contracting day 15 to 85, and CD4+ skew characterized later expanders.

In regard to this clonotype: Its antigen is undetermined.

TCRdb called the 5' RACE reads again in MiXCR, with one record for every CDR3 protein. The table lists roughly 110,000 distinct CDR3 sequences, 13% to 15% of them singletons. The origin of this receptor is a man in his late teens or twenties who had mild COVID-19 (a few samples of this study predate the infection). Cell type and time point are not known. The V gene is TRBV15, the J gene TRBJ2-3, with unresolved D. The sample taken for sequencing was PBMCs or a T cell subset sorted from them (not recorded which). CDR3 in DNA: TGTGCCACCAGCATGGGGAGCACAGATACGCAGTATTTT. Translating gives CATSMGSTDTQYF.